These T cell receptor beta chains were read from a single sample in a study of cytotoxic CD8 clonotypes in ibrutinib-treated CLL. Using immunoSEQ multiplex PCR, the repertoire was profiled, and TCRdb retains in-frame clones only, with some absent. The sample yields approximately 92,000 clones, around 77% seen once. The sample in question was PBMCs, obtained after 24 months of ibrutinib treatment. These receptors came from a human donor with chronic lymphocytic leukemia. The CDR3 runs from the conserved cysteine through the conserved F or W. D genes are given only for firm matches. Where a row states a size, it is once, few, many or the class of an expanded clone; other rows omit it.

D	J	size	V	CDR3	DNA
.	TRBJ1-2	.	TRBV11-2	CASSSDRIGHGYTF	TGTGCCAGCAGCTCGGACCGGATCGGGCACGGCTACACCTTC
.	TRBJ2-7	.	TRBV28	CASSQDRYEQYF	TGTGCCAGCAGTCAGGACAGATACGAGCAGTACTTC
TRBD1	TRBJ1-5	.	TRBV18	CASSPEQGSQPQHF	TGTGCCAGCTCACCCGAACAGGGGAGTCAGCCCCAGCATTTT
TRBD1	TRBJ2-7	.	TRBV7-9	CASSLGTGTHRGLYEQYF	TGTGCCAGCAGCTTAGGGACAGGGACTCACCGGGGCCTCTACGAGCAGTACTTC
.	TRBJ2-7	.	TRBV21-1	CASSNISGGEWEQYF	TGTGCCAGCAGCAATATAAGCGGGGGGGAGTGGGAGCAGTACTTC
TRBD2	TRBJ2-1	.	TRBV7-9	CASSPAPKAGGPRNEQFF	TGTGCCAGCAGCCCGGCCCCCAAAGCGGGAGGGCCTCGCAATGAGCAGTTCTTC
.	TRBJ2-2	.	TRBV14	CASSQGRQSRLNTGELFF	TGTGCCAGCAGCCAAGGACGTCAGTCCCGCCTGAACACCGGGGAGCTGTTTTTT
TRBD1	TRBJ2-2	.	TRBV20-1	CSANRGGELFF	TGCAGTGCTAACAGGGGCGGGGAGCTGTTTTTT
TRBD1	TRBJ2-7	.	TRBV6-1	CASSGAITGTGVYEQYF	TGTGCCAGCAGTGGCGCCATAACCGGGACAGGGGTATACGAGCAGTACTTC
.	TRBJ1-1	.	TRBV11-2	CASSPTGGAPTEAFF	TGTGCCAGCAGCCCGACGGGGGGGGCGCCCACTGAAGCTTTCTTT
.	TRBJ2-7	.	TRBV27	CASRSGGREQYF	TGTGCCAGCAGATCTGGTGGGCGAGAGCAGTACTTC
.	TRBJ1-6	many	TRBV7-9	CASSLEGGRNSPLHF	TGTGCCAGCAGCTTAGAAGGCGGCCGGAATTCACCCCTCCACTTT
.	TRBJ2-1	few	TRBV19	CASSLNSYNEQFF	TGTGCCAGTAGTTTAAACTCCTACAATGAGCAGTTCTTC
TRBD1	TRBJ2-7	.	TRBV11-1	CASSSTGESYEQYF	TGTGCCAGCAGTTCTACAGGGGAGTCCTACGAGCAGTACTTC
TRBD1	TRBJ2-1	few	TRBV5-1	CASSLTGGNNEQFF	TGCGCCAGCAGCTTGACAGGGGGAAACAATGAGCAGTTCTTC
.	TRBJ1-2	.	TRBV7-2	CASSLTGPTYGYTF	TGTGCCAGCAGCTTAACAGGACCCACTTACGGCTACACCTTC
TRBD1	TRBJ2-5	.	TRBV4-2	CASSQGRGTGSETQYF	TGTGCCAGCAGCCAAGGAAGGGGGACAGGGAGTGAGACCCAGTACTTC
.	TRBJ1-2	.	TRBV28	CASRRDGVYGYTF	TGTGCCAGCAGGCGGGACGGGGTCTATGGCTACACCTTC
.	TRBJ2-3	.	TRBV27	CASSLNAHTDTQYF	TGTGCCAGCAGTTTAAACGCCCACACAGATACGCAGTATTTT
.	TRBJ2-3	.	TRBV7-9	CASSSGLLPQYF	TGTGCCAGCAGCTCGGGACTTCTCCCGCAGTATTTT
TRBD2	TRBJ2-2	.	TRBV5-1	CASSQMTSGTGELFF	TGCGCCAGCAGCCAGATGACTAGCGGTACCGGGGAGCTGTTTTTT
TRBD1	TRBJ1-2	.	TRBV4-3	CASSQVAGQLYGYTF	TGCGCCAGCAGCCAAGTAGCGGGACAGCTCTATGGCTACACCTTC
.	TRBJ1-1	.	TRBV23-1	CASVTAGWVNTEAFF	TGCGCCAGCGTTACCGCCGGATGGGTGAACACTGAAGCTTTCTTT
.	TRBJ1-2	few	TRBV18	CASSEGEDYGYTF	TGTGCCAGCTCAGAGGGAGAGGACTATGGCTACACCTTC
.	TRBJ2-6	.	TRBV5-8	CASSGLALSGANVLTF	TGTGCCAGCAGCGGCTTGGCCCTCTCTGGGGCCAACGTCCTGACTTTC
.	TRBJ2-2	.	TRBV5-8	CASSRRPGELFF	TGTGCCAGCAGCCGCAGACCCGGGGAGCTGTTTTTT
TRBD2	TRBJ2-1	.	TRBV5-1	CASSLGRPSGIGYEYNEQFF	TGCGCCAGCAGCTTGGGTCGCCCTAGCGGGATTGGGTATGAGTACAATGAGCAGTTCTTC
.	TRBJ1-2	.	TRBV6-5	CASSYSDSLYGYTF	TGTGCCAGCAGTTACTCGGACAGCCTCTATGGCTACACCTTC
TRBD1	TRBJ1-5	.	TRBV6-1	CASRPTGGFQPQHF	TGTGCCAGCAGACCGACAGGGGGCTTTCAGCCCCAGCATTTT
TRBD2	TRBJ2-2	.	TRBV11-2	CASSSGLAGGMRIGELFF	TGTGCCAGCAGCTCGGGACTAGCGGGAGGAATGAGGATCGGGGAGCTGTTTTTT
TRBD2	TRBJ2-5	.	TRBV28	CASEAPGGGQTQYF	TGTGCCAGCGAGGCGCCGGGAGGCGGTCAGACCCAGTACTTC
.	TRBJ1-3	.	TRBV5-1	CASSLGQNSGNTIYF	TGCGCCAGCAGCTTGGGGCAGAACTCTGGAAACACCATATATTTT
TRBD1	TRBJ1-6	few	TRBV10-1	CASSGTGSSPLHF	TGCGCCAGCAGTGGGACAGGGTCCTCACCCCTCCACTTT
.	TRBJ2-3	few	TRBV6-5	CASSYSWQGADTQYF	TGTGCCAGCAGTTACTCTTGGCAGGGCGCAGATACGCAGTATTTT
.	TRBJ2-2	.	TRBV18	CASSPAQSNTGELFF	TGTGCCAGCTCACCTGCACAGTCGAACACCGGGGAGCTGTTTTTT
.	TRBJ1-1	.	TRBV18	CASSTGTEAFF	TGTGCCAGCTCAACGGGGACTGAAGCTTTCTTT
TRBD2	TRBJ2-1	.	TRBV2	CASSVTSGSYNEQFF	TGTGCCAGCAGTGTCACTAGCGGCTCCTACAATGAGCAGTTCTTC
TRBD1	TRBJ2-5	.	TRBV27	CASSVSGTGVTETQYF	TGTGCCAGCAGTGTTAGCGGGACAGGGGTGACGGAGACCCAGTACTTC
.	TRBJ1-5	.	TRBV15	CATSRVGPTSQPQHF	TGTGCCACCAGCAGAGTTGGTCCAACGTCTCAGCCCCAGCATTTT
.	TRBJ1-1	.	TRBV28	CASRSGGRTEAFF	TGTGCCAGCAGGTCCGGGGGACGAACTGAAGCTTTCTTT
.	TRBJ2-1	.	TRBV20-1	CSARGRNEQFF	TGCAGTGCTAGGGGGCGCAATGAGCAGTTCTTC
.	TRBJ1-5	.	TRBV27	CASSFGAPNQPQHF	TGTGCCAGCAGTTTCGGGGCCCCCAATCAGCCCCAGCATTTT
.	TRBJ1-4	.	TRBV2	CASRRAATNEKLFF	TGTGCCAGCAGGAGGGCCGCAACTAATGAAAAACTGTTTTTT
.	TRBJ2-4	.	TRBV29-1	CSVDEGDKNIQYF	TGCAGCGTTGATGAGGGGGACAAAAACATTCAGTACTTC
.	TRBJ2-5	.	TRBV19	CASSQQGGETQYF	TGTGCCAGTAGCCAACAGGGAGGAGAGACCCAGTACTTC
.	TRBJ1-4	.	TRBV28	CASREGNNEKLFF	TGTGCCAGCAGGGAGGGGAATAATGAAAAACTGTTTTTT
.	TRBJ2-7	few	TRBV5-4	CASSPTPAYTYEQYF	TGTGCCAGCAGCCCGACCCCGGCGTATACCTACGAGCAGTACTTC
TRBD1	TRBJ2-7	.	TRBV11-2	CASSLDPDRRTLYF	TGTGCCAGCAGCTTAGATCCGGACAGGAGGACGCTTTACTTC
.	TRBJ1-2	.	TRBV7-8	CASSLGQGVPGYTF	TGTGCCAGCAGCTTAGGGCAGGGAGTCCCGGGCTACACCTTC
.	TRBJ1-4	.	TRBV15	CATSRVGGADEKLFF	TGTGCCACCAGCAGGGTGGGGGGCGCGGATGAAAAACTGTTTTTT
TRBD1	TRBJ2-7	.	TRBV2	CASSVEDRGNEQYF	TGTGCCAGCAGTGTGGAGGACAGGGGGAACGAGCAGTACTTC
.	TRBJ2-1	.	TRBV9	CASSVGAGLYNEQFF	TGTGCCAGCAGCGTAGGGGCGGGACTCTACAATGAGCAGTTCTTC
TRBD1	TRBJ2-1	.	TRBV27	CASSSVDRGSYNEQFF	TGTGCCAGCAGTTCCGTTGACAGGGGATCCTACAATGAGCAGTTCTTC
.	TRBJ2-7	.	TRBV5-6	CASSLTGSSYEQYF	TGTGCCAGCAGCTTGACAGGCAGCTCCTACGAGCAGTACTTC